These 16 T cell receptor beta chains came from one sample sequenced in a study of T cell repertoires in cytomegalovirus infection. TCRdb recomputed calls from the reads with MiXCR, one row per CDR3 protein. The sample lists about 190,000 distinct CDR3 sequences; 28% were seen once. What was sequenced was PBMCs. The receptor set was obtained from a human donor in good health (CMV status not recorded). Some clones in this sample may be carry-over from other donors' samples.

DNA of the CDR3: TGTGCCAGCAGAGACTGGGCAGGGAGCACTGAAGCTTTCTTT. It is translated as CASRDWAGSTEAFF. The chain employs TRBV6-2 or TRBV6-3 and TRBJ1-1; D might be TRBD1 (5 bases). V lost 6 bases and J lost 4, with 15 bases in between. The CDR3 has 14 residues. Germline CDR1 MNHEY, CDR2 SVGEGT.

The chain is built from TRBV7-2 and TRBJ2-1; D is undetermined. The germline gives CDR1 SGHTA, CDR2 FQGNSA. The V and J ends lost 1 base and 6 bases respectively, with 7 bases between them. This CDR3 region has 13 residues. Written as DNA, the CDR3 is TGTGCCAGCAGCTTAGGGAGACCCAATGAGCAGTTCTTC. This translates into CASSLGRPNEQFF.

J is TRBJ2-7 and V is TRBV30; the match to TRBD1 covers 7 bases. The CDR3 contains 13 residues. The ends lost 5 bases at V and 2 bases at J; junction bases unmatched: 6. Per the germline V gene, CDR1 is GTSNPN and CDR2 is SVGIG (reference sequence). The CDR3 nucleotides read TGTGCCTGGTCAACAGGGGTTGCCTACGAGCAGTACTTC. Translating gives CAWSTGVAYEQYF.

This chain joins TRBV11-1 and TRBJ1-2, with 8 bases fitting TRBD1. This CDR3 is 15 amino acids long. From germline, CDR1 is SGHAT and CDR2 FQDESV (reference sequence). V lost 6 bases, J lost 4 bases, and 10 bases stayed unmatched. The CDR3 coding sequence is TGTGCCAGCAGTCATGCGACAGGGGACCTCTATGGCTACACCTTC. It encodes CASSHATGDLYGYTF.

The chain is built from TRBV10-3 and TRBJ2-1; a weak D match, TRBD2 (6 bases). From germline, CDR1 is ENHRY and CDR2 SYGVKD. This CDR3 has 13 amino acids. Trimming took off 8 bases at V and 1 base at J, with 9 bases between the two ends. DNA for the CDR3: TGTGCCATCGGTGGGAGGTCCTACAATGAGCAGTTCTTC. Its translation: CAIGGRSYNEQFF.

This clonotype showed up just once. The rearrangement joins TRBV5-6 to TRBJ1-2, with 7 bases matching TRBD1. Germline CDR1 reads SGHDT; CDR2 reads YYEEEE. J lost 0 bases, V lost 4 bases, and 3 bases had no gene match. The CDR3 covers 14 residues. CDR3 region: CASSVGQTNYGYTF. The CDR3, as DNA: TGTGCCAGCAGCGTGGGACAGACTAACTATGGCTACACCTTC.

This clonotype occurred a few times. The chain carries TRBV5-1 and TRBJ1-1, with a tentative D call TRBD1 (5 bases). CDR3 size: 15 residues. The germline gives CDR1 SGHRS, CDR2 YFSETQ. Trimming took 7 bases from V and 1 from J, leaving 17 bases between them. CDR3 DNA sequence: TGCGCCAGCGGTAGGACAACCGGATCGAACACTGAAGCTTTCTTT. This translates into CASGRTTGSNTEAFF.

In this sample, this clonotype turned up once. This chain joins TRBV4-3 and TRBJ2-3, with TRBD2 identical over 10 bases. This CDR3 is 15 amino acids long. Germline V CDR1 and CDR2: LGHNA, YSLEER. After removal of 3 bases from V and 5 bases from J, the junction contained 5 bases not matched to a gene. The DNA of the CDR3 is TGCGCCAGCAGCCAGAGCGGGGGGGCCGTAGATACGCAGTATTTT. Translated, it gives CASSQSGGAVDTQYF.

The table lists this clonotype with many counts. This chain joins TRBV12-3 or TRBV12-4 and TRBJ2-5, with 10 positions matching TRBD1. The V gene end was trimmed by 5 bases and the J gene end by 7 bases; junction bases not matched to a gene: 13. The CDR3 length is 16 residues. This CDR3 is CASSPVGGQGSMTQYF. Here the CDR3 DNA reads TGTGCCAGCAGTCCAGTAGGGGGACAGGGGTCCATGACCCAGTACTTC.

The chain carries TRBV11-3 and TRBJ1-1; TRBD1 might be the D (5 bases). There are 15 residues in the CDR3. V lost 5 bases, J lost 4 bases, and 17 bases lay in between. Germline V gene lookup returns CDR1 SGHNT and CDR2 YENEEA. The CDR3 loop reads CASSASARGSTEAFF. The CDR3 DNA reads TGTGCCAGCAGCGCATCTGCCCGGGGGAGCACTGAAGCTTTCTTT.

The chain couples TRBV5-6 to TRBJ2-7, with 7 bases identical to TRBD1. Losses at the gene ends were 4 bases for V and 3 bases for J; bases not matched to a gene: 7. CDR1 SGHDT and CDR2 YYEEEE come from the germline V gene. This CDR3 has 14 amino acids. In DNA, the CDR3 is TGTGCCAGCAGCCTGACAGGGAATGACTACGAGCAGTACTTC. It yields the protein CASSLTGNDYEQYF.

This clonotype came up a few times. The chain uses TRBV11-3 and TRBJ2-1, with a possible D match to TRBD2 (5 bases). Per the germline V gene, CDR1 is SGHNT and CDR2 is YENEEA. The CDR3 totals 15 residues. V was clipped by 1 base and J by 5 bases, with 12 bases between them. The chain's CDR3 is CASSLVLGNHNEQFF. CDR3 nucleotides: TGTGCCAGCAGCTTAGTGCTCGGGAATCACAATGAGCAGTTCTTC.

This clonotype was seen a handful of times. Possible read error: a much larger clone is one base away. The chain is built from TRBV7-9 and TRBJ1-1; D is unclear. With 3 bases removed from V and 0 bases from J, the gap between germline ends came to 5 bases. Germline assignment: CDR1 SEHNR and CDR2 FQNEAQ (reference sequence). The CDR3 extends over 13 amino acids. CDR3 nucleotides: TGTGCCAGCAGCTTTGAAGTGAACACTGAAGCTTTCTTT. Its translation is CASSFEVNTEAFF.

In regard to this clonotype: This could be a read error, since a much larger clone is one nucleotide away. The chain is built from TRBV7-2 and TRBJ2-7, with a tentative D call TRBD1 (6 bases). The CDR3 extends over 14 amino acids. The germline V gene has CDR1 SGHTA and CDR2 FQGNSA. Here the CDR3 reads CANSVQGWGYEQYF. CDR3 DNA sequence: TGTGCCAACAGCGTCCAGGGGTGGGGCTACGAGCAGTACTTC. Based on the CDR3 plus reference TRBV7-2 and TRBJ2-7, the full variable domain is GAGVSQSPSNKVTEKGKDVELRCDPISGHTALYWYRQSLGQGLEFLIYFQGNSAPDKSGLPSDRFSAERTGGSVSTLTIQRTQQEDSAVYLCANSVQGWGYEQYFGPGTRLTVT.

The chain employs TRBV19 and TRBJ2-3; D is ambiguous. The CDR3 spans 14 residues. Germline CDR1 LNHDA, CDR2 SQIVND (reference sequence). V was pared by 3 bases and J by 2 bases, with 9 bases between. This CDR3 reads CASSMVESTDTQYF. DNA for the CDR3: TGTGCCAGTAGTATGGTGGAATCCACAGATACGCAGTATTTT.

The rearrangement uses TRBV23-1 and TRBJ1-5; weak D call: TRBD1 (5 bases). TRBV23-1 is designated an ORF whose function remains uncertain. This CDR3 contains 20 residues. Trimming took off 6 bases at V and 2 bases at J, with 29 bases between the two ends. CDR3 region: CASSPRSGGLQGLGNQPQHF. For the CDR3, the DNA is TGCGCCAGCAGCCCTCGATCCGGGGGACTTCAAGGGTTGGGCAATCAGCCCCAGCATTTT.